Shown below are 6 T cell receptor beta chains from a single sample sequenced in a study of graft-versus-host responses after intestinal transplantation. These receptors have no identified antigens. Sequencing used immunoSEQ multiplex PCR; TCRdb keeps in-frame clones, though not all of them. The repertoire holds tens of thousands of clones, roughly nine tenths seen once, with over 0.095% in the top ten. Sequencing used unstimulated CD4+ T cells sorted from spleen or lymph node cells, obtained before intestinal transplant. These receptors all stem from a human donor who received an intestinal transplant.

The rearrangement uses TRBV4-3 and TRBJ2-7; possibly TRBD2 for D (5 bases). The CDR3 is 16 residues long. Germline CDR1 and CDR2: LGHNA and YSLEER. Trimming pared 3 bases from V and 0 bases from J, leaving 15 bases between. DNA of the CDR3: TGCGCCAGCAGCCATGGCGTGCTACGGGACTCCTACGAGCAGTACTTC. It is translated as CASSHGVLRDSYEQYF.

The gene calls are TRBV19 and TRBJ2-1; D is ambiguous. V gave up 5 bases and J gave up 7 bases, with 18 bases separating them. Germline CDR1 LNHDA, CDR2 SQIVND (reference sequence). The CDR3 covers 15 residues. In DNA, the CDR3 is TGTGCCAGTAGTCGAGGTCTCCCCCTTTGGAATGAGCAGTTCTTC. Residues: CASSRGLPLWNEQFF.

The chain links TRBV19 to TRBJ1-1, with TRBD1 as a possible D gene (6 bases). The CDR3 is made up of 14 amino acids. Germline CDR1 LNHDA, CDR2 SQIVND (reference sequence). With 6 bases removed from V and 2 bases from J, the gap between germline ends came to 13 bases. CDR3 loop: CASRGRQDNTEAFF. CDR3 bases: TGTGCCAGTAGAGGAAGACAGGATAACACTGAAGCTTTCTTT.

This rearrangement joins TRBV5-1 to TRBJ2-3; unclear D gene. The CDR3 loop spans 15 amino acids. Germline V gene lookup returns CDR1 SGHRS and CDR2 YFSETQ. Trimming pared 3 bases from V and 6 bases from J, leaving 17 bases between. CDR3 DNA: TGCGCCAGCAGCTCCGACGGGTTGACGGCGGATACGCAGTATTTT. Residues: CASSSDGLTADTQYF.

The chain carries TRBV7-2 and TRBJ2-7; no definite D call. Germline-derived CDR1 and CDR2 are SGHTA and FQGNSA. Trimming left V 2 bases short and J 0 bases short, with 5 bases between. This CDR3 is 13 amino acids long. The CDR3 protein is CASSLPSSYEQYF. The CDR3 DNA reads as TGTGCCAGCAGCTTACCGAGCTCCTACGAGCAGTACTTC.

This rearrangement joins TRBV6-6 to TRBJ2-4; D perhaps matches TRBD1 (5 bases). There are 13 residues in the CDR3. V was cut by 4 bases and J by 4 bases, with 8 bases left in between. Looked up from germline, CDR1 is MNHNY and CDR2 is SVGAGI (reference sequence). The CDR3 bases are TGTGCCAGCAGTTCGACAGTTAAAAACATTCAGTACTTC. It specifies CASSSTVKNIQYF.